This TCR beta chain came from a study of T cells in Graves' hyperthyroidism and ophthalmopathy. Study details: Peripheral blood draws took place at initial diagnosis, ahead of any treatment.

Germline loops: CDR1 LGHDT, CDR2 YNNKEL (reference sequence). V trimming: 2 bases; J trimming: 4 bases; junction bases outside the gene matches: 4. CDR3 length: 15 amino acids. This clonotype was counted ten times or more. Using RNA transcripts as the source, TCR beta CDR3 regions were amplified. Using the HTBI primer set, a first-round RT-PCR was run on the TCR CDR3. TCRdb itself ran the multiplex PCR reads through MiXCR, one entry per CDR3 protein. The sample yields about 590,000 distinct CDR3 sequences, less than 20% seen once. Calling Graves' hyperthyroidism stable meant ophthalmopathy did not progress within 18 months.

The sequence derives from a woman aged 25 to 39 with Graves' hyperthyroidism. The sequencing input was blood. This rearrangement joins TRBV3-1 to TRBJ1-1, with TRBD1 identical over 10 bases. This chain's CDR3 is CASSQSDRGLTEAFF. For the CDR3, the DNA is TGTGCCAGCAGCCAATCCGACAGGGGGCTCACTGAAGCTTTCTTT.